The clone carrying this T cell receptor (beta chain) was picked up many times. Time point noted: sample taken at primary tumor resection. Unsorted whole RNA samples from tumor, nontumor lung or frozen PBMC were sequenced. Germline V gene sequence: CDR1 MNHNY, CDR2 SVGAGI (reference sequence). The V and J ends lost 0 bases and 0 bases respectively, with 13 bases between them. The CDR3 length is 17 residues. The sample comes from a study of spatial heterogeneity in lung cancer. Each TCR cDNA molecule carried a unique molecular identifier. TCRdb redid the calling of the 5' RACE reads with MiXCR, one entry per CDR3 protein. The table has 35,000 to 50,000 distinct CDR3 sequences, around 3.1% seen once; the top ten hold roughly 34%.

Here the sequenced sample was normal lung tissue next to the tumor, taken at surgery. V usage is TRBV6-6 and J usage is TRBJ2-3; D is uncertain. The receptor was derived from a male donor with early-stage non-small cell lung cancer. The CDR3 loop reads CASSYSIGRTSTDTQYF. The CDR3 nucleotides are TGTGCCAGCAGTTACTCAATTGGGCGGACGAGCACAGATACGCAGTATTTT.